This T cell receptor (beta chain) was sequenced in a study of CD8 T cells in ankylosing spondylitis. Study-wide results and caveats: Some of the motif variants had earlier been found in reactive arthritis patients' fluid and blood. It appeared that ankylosing spondylitis blood was characterized by a TCR beta motif of several highly homologous variants. Matched ankylosing spondylitis synovial fluid reportedly contained a significantly enriched population of disease-linked clones.

As for this clonotype: Its antigen remains unidentified.

TCR beta libraries were made by quantitative 5'-RACE with molecular barcodes. From the 5' RACE reads, TCRdb called clonotypes with MiXCR, one entry per CDR3 protein. The sample carries fewer than 250,000 distinct CDR3 sequences, approximately 20% recorded once. This CDR3 has 15 amino acids. V shed 5 bases and J 5 bases; nucleotides not matched to a gene: 8. Sequenced input: blood, either unsorted or a sorted T cell fraction (not recorded which). The chain carries TRBV12-3 or TRBV12-4 and TRBJ2-2, with 7 bases lining up with TRBD1. The TCR was taken from a male donor with ankylosing spondylitis. The CDR3 DNA reads as TGTGCCAGCAGTGCTGGACAGGCCTCAACCGGGGAGCTGTTTTTT. This gives the protein CASSAGQASTGELFF.